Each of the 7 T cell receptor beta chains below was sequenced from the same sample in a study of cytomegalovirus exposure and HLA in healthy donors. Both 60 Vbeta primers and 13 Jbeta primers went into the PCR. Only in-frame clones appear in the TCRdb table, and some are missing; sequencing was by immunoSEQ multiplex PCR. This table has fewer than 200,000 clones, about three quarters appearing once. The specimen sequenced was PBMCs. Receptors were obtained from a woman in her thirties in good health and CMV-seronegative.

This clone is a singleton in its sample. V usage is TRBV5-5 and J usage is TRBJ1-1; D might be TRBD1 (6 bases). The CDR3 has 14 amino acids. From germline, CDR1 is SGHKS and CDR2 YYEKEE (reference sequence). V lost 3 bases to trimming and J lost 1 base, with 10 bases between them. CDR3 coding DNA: TGTGCCAGCAGCTCCCCGGGACAGAACACTGAAGCTTTCTTT. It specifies CASSSPGQNTEAFF.

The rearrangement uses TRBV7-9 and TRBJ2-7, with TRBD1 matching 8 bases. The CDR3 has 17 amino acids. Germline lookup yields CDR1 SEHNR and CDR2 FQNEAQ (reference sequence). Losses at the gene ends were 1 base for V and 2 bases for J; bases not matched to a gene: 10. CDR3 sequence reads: CASSLGWDRRVPYEQYF. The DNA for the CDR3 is TGTGCCAGCAGCTTAGGTTGGGACAGGAGGGTCCCCTACGAGCAGTACTTC.

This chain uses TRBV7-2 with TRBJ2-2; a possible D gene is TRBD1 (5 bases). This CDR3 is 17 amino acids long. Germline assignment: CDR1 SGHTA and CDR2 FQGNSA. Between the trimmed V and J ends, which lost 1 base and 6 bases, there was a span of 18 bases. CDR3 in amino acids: CASSLGGPSRGSGELFF. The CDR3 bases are TGTGCCAGCAGCTTAGGGGGCCCATCCCGAGGCTCCGGGGAGCTGTTTTTT. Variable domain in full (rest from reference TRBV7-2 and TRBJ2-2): GAGVSQSPSNKVTEKGKDVELRCDPISGHTALYWYRQSLGQGLEFLIYFQGNSAPDKSGLPSDRFSAERTGGSVSTLTIQRTQQEDSAVYLCASSLGGPSRGSGELFFGEGSRLTVL.

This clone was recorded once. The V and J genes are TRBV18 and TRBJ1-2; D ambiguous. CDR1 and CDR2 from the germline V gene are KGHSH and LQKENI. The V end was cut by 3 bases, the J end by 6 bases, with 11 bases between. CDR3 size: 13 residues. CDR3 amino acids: CASSPGSLHGYTF. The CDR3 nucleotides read TGTGCCAGCTCACCGGGCTCTCTCCATGGCTACACCTTC.

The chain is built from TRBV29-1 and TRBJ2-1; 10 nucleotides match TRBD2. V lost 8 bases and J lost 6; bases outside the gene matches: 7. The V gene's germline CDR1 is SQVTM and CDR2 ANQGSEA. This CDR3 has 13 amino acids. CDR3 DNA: TGCAGCTCACAGCGGGAGGGAGGCAATGAGCAGTTCTTC. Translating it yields CSSQREGGNEQFF.

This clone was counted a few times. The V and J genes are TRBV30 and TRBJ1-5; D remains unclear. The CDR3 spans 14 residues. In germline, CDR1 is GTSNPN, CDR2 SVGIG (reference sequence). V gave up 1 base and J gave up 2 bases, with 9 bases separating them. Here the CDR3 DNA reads TGTGCCTGGAGTGCCCATAGTGGCAATCAGCCCCAGCATTTT. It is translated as CAWSAHSGNQPQHF.

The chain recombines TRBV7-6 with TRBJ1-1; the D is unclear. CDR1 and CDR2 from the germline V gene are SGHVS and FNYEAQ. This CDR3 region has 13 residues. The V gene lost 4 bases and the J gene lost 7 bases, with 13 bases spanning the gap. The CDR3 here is CASSSKDSNEAFF. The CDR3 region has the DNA TGTGCCAGCAGCTCAAAAGACTCAAATGAAGCTTTCTTT. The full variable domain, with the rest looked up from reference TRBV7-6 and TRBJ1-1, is GAGVSQSPRYKVTKRGQDVALRCDPISGHVSLYWYRQALGQGPEFLTYFNYEAQQDKSGLPNDRFSAERPEGSISTLTIQRTEQRDSAMYRCASSSKDSNEAFFGQGTRLTVV.